Given below is one TCR beta chain in context. The antigen it recognizes is unknown. No base-level quality is on record; no much larger clone is a single base apart. Donors were healthy HIV-negative adults with no recently reported acute infections or vaccinations. All donors were Caucasian adults living in Nashville, Tennessee, USA. Magnetic negative selection was used to enrich CD4+ T cells, after which naive cells were positively selected on CD45RA and the negative fraction became the memory subset. Blood was obtained by leukapheresis, after which PBMCs were separated by Ficoll-Histopaque density gradient centrifugation and cryopreserved in liquid nitrogen vapor phase. Analytical flow cytometry was used to check the purity and quantity of every magnetically sorted T cell population. Genomic DNA was isolated from every sorted fraction and measured by UV absorbance on a Nanodrop 2000c. The data stem from a study of shared clonotypes between healthy human individuals (TCRdb year 2020). Looking at the study overall: The cohort comprised a couple of women and three men aged 18 to 49 years. The study deeply sequenced blood TCR repertoires of several healthy adults to estimate repertoire size and the extent of clonotype sharing between individuals. To increase sequencing depth and limit assay-specific biases, TCR repertoire library preparation and sequencing were carried out by different laboratories using diverse techniques. For each donor, three plates each were used for CD4 naive and CD4 memory, two plates were used for CD8 naive, and one plate was used for CD8 memory. Leukapheresis yielded between about 0.85 and 10 billion PBMCs per donor.

Findings and caveats that apply to the study as a whole: Based on pairwise subsampling, the degree of clonotype sharing among donors was expected to be affected by sequencing depth. Sampling was restricted to blood, and TCR repertoires in tissues likely differ from the TCR repertoires found in blood. Larger estimated clonotype richness was generally found for naive subsets than for memory subsets. The genetic and exposure-history diversity represented was limited by the small number of donors. Incomplete sequencing was indicated by rarefaction of sorted-subset datasets, despite the large sequencing depth. Sharing across a few donors was observed for 5% to 6.5% of naive CD4, under 4% of naive CD8, 2% to 2.5% of memory CD4, and roughly 0.4% of memory CD8 clonotypes. Compared with non-shared clonotypes, clonotypes shared by all four sorted-subset donors had higher generation probabilities.

TCR CDR3 regions were amplified from genomic DNA by multiplex PCR using the deep immunoSEQ assay. Extracted genomic DNA from each cell subset was distributed evenly across all wells of several immunoSEQ 96-well plates, and each plate was treated as a replicate. Each replicate PCR for sorted subsets received about 210 ng genomic DNA, equal to roughly 30,000 T cell genomes. The purified libraries were quantified using a Qubit 3.0 fluorometer, sized with a Bioanalyzer 2100, and then quantified again using the KAPA Library Quantification kit. Every immunoSEQ 96-well plate was sequenced on a dedicated single-read 150-cycle Illumina NextSeq 550 flow cell. From the authors' description of their analysis: The immunoSEQ output contained only junctional sequences without quality scores, so filtering could not match that applied to full-length reads. Sequences were annotated with PyIR, a Python wrapper for IgBLAST v1.9, and V/J genes and CDR3 were assigned using IMGT germline references. Reads with weak V/J assignments (E-value above 1e-6), missing CDR3, stop codons, out-of-frame junctions, or ambiguous translated residues were removed. V3J clonotypes were defined as sequences sharing the same inferred V gene, J gene, and CDR3 amino acid sequence. The percentage overlap between two repertoires was calculated by dividing the number of shared unique clonotypes by the size of the smaller repertoire. RTK rarefaction, the Chao1 estimator, and Recon v2.1 estimates of unobserved clonotypes were used to assess repertoire richness. For all TCRbeta clonotypes obtained by the gDNA method from a handful of donors, generation probabilities were computed with OLGA. The source is immuneACCESS, and TCRdb retained only in-frame sequences with V and J called. Part of the clones is not carried over; for the studies checked, unresolved V genes explain less than half of this, and the remainder is unexplained. V and J calls and clone size are as listed in that table; D and trimming were resolved from the DNA. For this sample there are fewer than 1.4 million clones; approximately 80% appear just once. Of the sample, around 0.6% is held by the ten largest clones.

The sequencing sample was made of memory CD4+ T cells from PBMCs. The cell subset or site label, read with the paper, signifies: CD45RA-negative fraction. This sequence originates from a man aged 18 to 30 in good health. Some clones in this sample may be carry-over from other donors' samples.

This receptor carries the CDR3 CASSPSPARQLNGELFF. The nucleotide sequence is TGTGCCAGCAGCCCGTCTCCCGCCCGACAATTGAACGGGGAGCTGTTTTTT. The chain is assembled from TRBV5-4 and TRBJ2-2; no D gene call is confident. V is cut by 4 bases and J by 7 bases, and the space between the germline ends is 23 bases. Measured from the cysteine to the phenylalanine, the CDR3 is 17 residues long. Just CDR3 DNA is preserved here, 51 bases in frame from base 1. CDR1 and CDR2 are drawn from the germline V gene (reference sequence): SGHNT, YYREEE.